Listed below are T cell receptor beta chains from one sample, sequenced in a study of CD8+ T cells in alopecia areata. TCRdb keeps only in-frame clones here, not all; method: immunoSEQ multiplex PCR. Among 100,000 to 150,000 clones listed, around 50% were seen once. The specimen was NKG2D-low CD8+ T cells sorted from blood. These receptors all stem from a human donor with alopecia areata. Each CDR3 is given with its conserved first and last residue. D genes are given only for firm matches. Only some rows state a clone size, as once, few, many or a class for expanded clones.

TRBV29-1	.	TRBJ2-1	TRBD1	TGCAGCGCTGGGACAGGGATTGAGGATGAGCAGTTCTTC	CSAGTGIEDEQFF
TRBV27	.	TRBJ2-5	TRBD2	TGTGCCAGCAGTGGGGGGGATGAGACCCAGTACTTC	CASSGGDETQYF
TRBV2	.	TRBJ1-1	.	TGTGCCAGCAGTGAATCGGGGAACACTGAAGCTTTCTTT	CASSESGNTEAFF
TRBV28	few	TRBJ2-3	TRBD2	TGTGCCAGCACTAGCGGAGAACACACAGATACGCAGTATTTT	CASTSGEHTDTQYF
TRBV30	.	TRBJ2-7	TRBD2	TGTGCCTGGGATGGGGGACTAGCGGGCCTCCCCTCCTACGAGCAGTACTTC	CAWDGGLAGLPSYEQYF
TRBV4-3	.	TRBJ2-7	.	TGCGCCAGCAGCCCTGAGCCCGACTACGAGCAGTACTTC	CASSPEPDYEQYF
TRBV13	.	TRBJ2-7	.	TGTGCCAGCAGCTTAGGTGAAGGGAGCTCCTACGAGCAGTACTTC	CASSLGEGSSYEQYF
TRBV21-1	few	TRBJ2-3	.	TGTGCCAGCAGCAAAGATCCAGGGTTCCCCTCAGATACGCAGTATTTT	CASSKDPGFPSDTQYF
TRBV28	few	TRBJ2-1	.	TGTGCCAGCAGTTTAAGGCAGAACTACAATGAGCAGTTCTTC	CASSLRQNYNEQFF
TRBV7-9	many	TRBJ2-1	.	TGTGCCAGCAGCGAAACCGGGACCCCCACCCTAGATGAGCAGTTCTTC	CASSETGTPTLDEQFF
TRBV29-1	.	TRBJ1-2	.	TGCAGCGTTGGCAGTTCCAACTATGGCTACACCTTC	CSVGSSNYGYTF
TRBV2	.	TRBJ2-7	.	TGTGCCAGCAGTGTTAACTACGAGCAGTACTTC	CASSVNYEQYF
TRBV29-1	few	TRBJ1-2	.	TGCAGCGTTGAGGGCGAGGCGGCTGGCTACACCTTC	CSVEGEAAGYTF
TRBV29-1	few	TRBJ1-2	.	TGCAGCGTTGACGGGGCGGGTGGCTACACCTTC	CSVDGAGGYTF
TRBV29-1	.	TRBJ2-5	.	TGCAGCGTTGTCGGAGGGGAAGAGGAGACCCAGTACTTC	CSVVGGEEETQYF
TRBV29-1	few	TRBJ2-1	TRBD1	TGCAGCTTTCCTGAGGACAGGGGGGGCAATGAGCAGTTCTTC	CSFPEDRGGNEQFF
TRBV27	.	TRBJ1-1	.	TGTGCCAGCAGTTTTGGGGCGAGGGGCGGGAACACTGAAGCTTTCTTT	CASSFGARGGNTEAFF
TRBV7-9	.	TRBJ2-1	TRBD2	TGTGCCAGCAGCTTATTGGGACCGGGGGGCAATGAGCAGTTCTTC	CASSLLGPGGNEQFF
TRBV30	.	TRBJ2-1	.	TGTGCCTGGAGTGTACCTGGAGGGAACGGGAATGAGCAGTTCTTC	CAWSVPGGNGNEQFF
TRBV7-9	many	TRBJ2-1	.	TGTGCCAGCAGCCCCACTGGGGACAATGAGCAGTTCTTC	CASSPTGDNEQFF
TRBV29-1	few	TRBJ2-3	TRBD2	TGCAGCGCACCTACTAGCGGGAGGGAAGGTATTATCACAGATACGCAGTATTTT	CSAPTSGREGIITDTQYF
TRBV27	.	TRBJ1-1	.	TGTGCCATCAGGCGGGGCGTTGAAGCTTTCTTT	CAIRRGVEAFF
TRBV29-1	once	TRBJ1-4	.	TGCAGCGTTGCTCACGAGCACGTAAAACTGTTTTTT	CSVAHEHVKLFF
TRBV29-1	.	TRBJ2-1	TRBD1	TGCAGCGCCGGGACAGGGGATGGCAATGAGCAGTTCTTC	CSAGTGDGNEQFF
TRBV30	.	TRBJ2-2	.	TGTGCCTGGAGCCGCATGGTCCCCGGGGAGCTGTTTTTT	CAWSRMVPGELFF
TRBV27	.	TRBJ2-5	.	TGTGCCAGCAGTTTATTTCGCGGAATAGAGACCCAGTACTTC	CASSLFRGIETQYF
TRBV7-9	.	TRBJ2-7	TRBD1	TGTGCCAGCAGCATACAGGGGGCGCAAGACGAGCAGTACTTC	CASSIQGAQDEQYF